A selection of T cell receptor beta chains follows, all from one sample in a study of cytomegalovirus exposure and HLA in healthy donors. Here immunoSEQ multiplex PCR was the method, and the copy in TCRdb shows in-frame clones only, minus some. The sample records about 210,000 clones, more than 75% being singletons. Sequencing was carried out using PBMCs. The source of these receptors is a middle-aged man in good health and CMV-seropositive. Each CDR3 is given with its conserved first and last residue. Fields, in order: V gene, D gene, clone size, J gene, CDR3 DNA, CDR3 protein. The D gene is left open where the match is weak. A clone size is listed for some rows: how often the clone was seen (once, few, many), or a class if it is expanded.

>TRBV5-6|TRBD1|-|TRBJ2-1
TGTGCCAGCAGCTCGGACAGGGGCTACAATGAGCAGTTCTTC
CASSSDRGYNEQFF
>TRBV6-5|-|-|TRBJ2-1
TGTGCCAGCAGTTACACCCCCGCAGGTGAGCAGTTCTTC
CASSYTPAGEQFF
>TRBV19|-|-|TRBJ1-1
TGTGCCAGTAATACCGGGCCGCGGGGCACTGAAGCTTTCTTT
CASNTGPRGTEAFF
>TRBV5-6|-|-|TRBJ2-1
TGTGCCAGCAGCTTGGACACGGGATTAAACAATGAGCAGTTCTTC
CASSLDTGLNNEQFF
>TRBV30|-|few|TRBJ1-1
TGTGCCTGGAGTGTTACGGTGAACACTGAAGCTTTCTTT
CAWSVTVNTEAFF
>TRBV21-1|-|-|TRBJ2-7
TGTGCCAGCAGCAAAGAAAGGAACGGACAGGGACGGGTCTACGAGCAGTACTTC
CASSKERNGQGRVYEQYF
>TRBV7-8|-|once|TRBJ1-4
TGTGCCAGCAGCTTCACAGGGACGGGTAATGAAAAACTGTTTTTT
CASSFTGTGNEKLFF
>TRBV7-8|-|-|TRBJ2-2
TGTGCCAGCAGCTCCCGGGACTCGGCGGACACCGGGGAGCTGTTTTTT
CASSSRDSADTGELFF
>TRBV15|TRBD1|once|TRBJ2-1
TGTGCCACCAGCAGAGAGGACAGGGGTTACAATGAGCAGTTCTTC
CATSREDRGYNEQFF
>TRBV29-1|-|-|TRBJ2-1
TGCAGCGTTGGGGAGTACAATGAGCAGTTCTTC
CSVGEYNEQFF
>TRBV6-1|-|-|TRBJ1-5
TGTGCCAGCAGTGAAGCGGGGCGCAATCAGCCCCAGCATTTT
CASSEAGRNQPQHF
>TRBV29-1|-|-|TRBJ2-1
TGCAGCGTTGAGCGGGGGCGCGGGTCCAATGAGCAGTTCTTC
CSVERGRGSNEQFF
>TRBV7-6|TRBD2|-|TRBJ2-1
TGTGCCAGCAGCTCAGGGGGACTAGCGGGAGGTGATGAGCAGTTCTTC
CASSSGGLAGGDEQFF
>TRBV9|-|-|TRBJ2-6
TGTGCCAGCAGCGTTAACGCGGGGGCCAACGTCCTGACTTTC
CASSVNAGANVLTF
>TRBV6-5|-|-|TRBJ1-1
TGTGCCAGCAGTTACTCGTCTTTAGGGGACACTGAAGCTTTCTTT
CASSYSSLGDTEAFF
>TRBV27|TRBD2|few|TRBJ2-2
TGTGCCAGCAGGGGCACTAGCGGGTCGACCGGGGAGCTGTTTTTT
CASRGTSGSTGELFF
>TRBV30|TRBD1|-|TRBJ2-2
TGTGCCTGGAGTGCGGCCGGGACAGCCGCCGGGGAGCTGTTTTTT
CAWSAAGTAAGELFF